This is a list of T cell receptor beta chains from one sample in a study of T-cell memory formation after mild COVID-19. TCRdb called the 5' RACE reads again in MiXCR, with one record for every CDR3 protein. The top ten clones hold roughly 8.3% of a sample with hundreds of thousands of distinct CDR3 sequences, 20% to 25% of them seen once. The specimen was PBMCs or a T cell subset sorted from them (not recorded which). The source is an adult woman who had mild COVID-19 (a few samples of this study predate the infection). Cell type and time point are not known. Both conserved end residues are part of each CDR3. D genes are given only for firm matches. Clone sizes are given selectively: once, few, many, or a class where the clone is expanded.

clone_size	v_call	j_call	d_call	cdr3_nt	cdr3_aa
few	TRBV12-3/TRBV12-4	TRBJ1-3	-	TGTGCCAGCAGTTTAGCGGCAGGCCGGGCTTGGGGAAACACCATATATTTT	CASSLAAGRAWGNTIYF
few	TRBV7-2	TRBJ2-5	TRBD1	TGTGCCAGCAGCTTAATCGCGTCGCTCTGGGACAGGACAGAGACCCAGTACTTC	CASSLIASLWDRTETQYF
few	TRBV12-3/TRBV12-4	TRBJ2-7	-	TGTGCCAGCAGTTTTCATGGGGGAGGCTACGAGCAGTACTTC	CASSFHGGGYEQYF
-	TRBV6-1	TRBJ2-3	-	TGTGCCAACGGGCGGACACCAACAGATACGCAGTATTTT	CANGRTPTDTQYF
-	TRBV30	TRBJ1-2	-	TGTGCCTGGAGTTCGGACTTTACCAACTATGGCTACACCTTC	CAWSSDFTNYGYTF
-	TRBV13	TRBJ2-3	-	TGTGCCAGCAGCTTGGGGACAAGTATTACAGATACGCAGTATTTT	CASSLGTSITDTQYF
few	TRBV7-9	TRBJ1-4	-	TGTGCCAGCAACTCCTACGGGGTAAACAGAGTTAATGAAAAACTGTTTTTT	CASNSYGVNRVNEKLFF
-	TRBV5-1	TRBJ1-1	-	TGCGCCAGCAGAGGAGGGCTTCGTGGCACTGAAGCTTTCTTT	CASRGGLRGTEAFF
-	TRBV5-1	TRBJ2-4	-	TGCGCCAGCAGCTTGGACCAAGCCAAAAACATTCAGTACTTC	CASSLDQAKNIQYF
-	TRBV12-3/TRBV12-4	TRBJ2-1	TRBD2	TGTGCCAGCAGCTGGACTAGCGGGGTTAACTACAATGAGCAGTTCTTC	CASSWTSGVNYNEQFF
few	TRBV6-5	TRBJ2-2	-	TGTGCCAGCAGTTCCTATCGCATTGGGGAGCTGTTTTTT	CASSSYRIGELFF
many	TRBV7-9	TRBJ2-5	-	TGTGCCAGCAGCTTTGGTACGGTTTGGTCAGGGCACACGAAAGAGACCCAGTACTTC	CASSFGTVWSGHTKETQYF
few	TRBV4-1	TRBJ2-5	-	TGCGCCAGCAGCCAAGTGGGAAGCGGATCTCAAGAGACCCAGTACTTC	CASSQVGSGSQETQYF
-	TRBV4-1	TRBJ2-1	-	TGCGCCAGCAGCCAAGATAGCTCAGCCTACAATGAGCAGTTCTTC	CASSQDSSAYNEQFF
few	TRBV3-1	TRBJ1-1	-	TGTGCCAGCAGCCAATCCACAGATGAAGCTTTCTTT	CASSQSTDEAFF
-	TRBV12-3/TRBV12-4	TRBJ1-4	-	TGTGCCAGCAGTTTAGTTAAAGAGCCCCCCGAAAAACTGTTTTTT	CASSLVKEPPEKLFF
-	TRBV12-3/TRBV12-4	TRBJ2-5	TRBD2	TGTGCCAGCAGTCTGGGACTAGCGGGGGGGTATGGCCAAGAGACCCAGTACTTC	CASSLGLAGGYGQETQYF
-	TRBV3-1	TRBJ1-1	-	TGTGCCAGCAGCCAAGAGCGCTTAAGAAGGACTGAAGCTTTATTT	CASSQERLRRTEALF
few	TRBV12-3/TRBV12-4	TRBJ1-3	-	TGTGCCAGCAGTCCCTGGCCGGGAGCTGGAAACACCATATATTTT	CASSPWPGAGNTIYF
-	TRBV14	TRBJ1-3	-	TGTGCCAGCAGCCCAAAAGGGTGGCCGACGCGTTCTGGAAACACCATATATTTT	CASSPKGWPTRSGNTIYF
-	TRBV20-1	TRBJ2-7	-	TGCAGTGCTGGTGGACCCGGGACTGCTTCCTACGAGCAGTACTTC	CSAGGPGTASYEQYF
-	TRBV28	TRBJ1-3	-	TGTGCCAGCAGCGTAACAGGAACGGGAAACACCATATATTTT	CASSVTGTGNTIYF
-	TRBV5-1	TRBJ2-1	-	TGCGCCAGCAGCTTTTCGGGGATACCCCCTCTACACAATGAGCAGTTCTTC	CASSFSGIPPLHNEQFF
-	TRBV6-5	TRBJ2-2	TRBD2	TGTGCCAGCAGCCTAGCGGGGGGCGTCGGGGAGCTGTTTTTT	CASSLAGGVGELFF